These 7 T cell receptor beta chains were all obtained from the same sample, sequenced in a study of T cells in women clearing cervical HPV infection. The data were produced by immunoSEQ multiplex PCR, yet TCRdb's version contains in-frame clones alone and is incomplete. This table lists 40,000 or so clones. The sample taken for sequencing was blood buffy coat. These receptors were obtained from a woman aged 18-70 years with a cervical HPV16 infection that either progressed to CIN3+ or cleared (not recorded which).

About this clone itself: The missing CDR3 end, 3 residues past where the read stops, is filled in from the germline J gene. This chain connects TRBV2 to TRBJ2-2, with D unresolved. The length of the CDR3 is 14 residues. V was cut by 6 bases and J by 1 base, with 9 bases left in between. Germline values: CDR1 SNHLY, CDR2 FYNNEI. The CDR3 sequence is CASRENRNTGELFF. Partial CDR3 DNA: TGTGCCAGCAGAGAGAACAGGAACACCGGGGAG.

The covered CDR3 bases are TGTGCCATCAGTGGAGGGGTGGGGGGCAATGAG. It translates to CAISGGVGGNE. The whole CDR3 sequence reads CAISGGVGGNEQFF. The chain recombines TRBV10-3 with TRBJ2-1; possibly TRBD2 for D (6 bases). The CDR3 extends 3 residues past the end of the read, so its final part is completed from the germline J gene. This CDR3 is built from 14 residues. Germline V lookup: CDR1 ENHRY, CDR2 SYGVKD. Trimming stripped 4 bases from V and 6 bases from J, with 13 bases between.

In the case of this clone: Read sequence stops 3 residues before the CDR3 end, and the germline J gene provides the missing end. V and J are TRBV7-8 and TRBJ1-2, with TRBD1 identical over 10 bases. Per germline, CDR1 SGHVS and CDR2 FQNEAQ. This CDR3 is 14 amino acids long. The sequenced CDR3 bases are TGTGCCAGCAGCCCGCGGGGGACAGGGGACGAC. Translating gives CASSPRGTGDD. The CDR3, in full, reads CASSPRGTGDDYTF.

For this clone: Read data end 3 residues before the CDR3 end; the end is taken from the germline J gene. The V gene is TRBV27, the J gene TRBJ2-1, with 14 bases fitting TRBD2. The CDR3 length is 16 residues. Looked up from germline, CDR1 is MNHEY and CDR2 is SMNVEV (reference sequence). V lost 6 bases, J lost 6 bases, and 7 bases stayed unmatched. The CDR3 sequence: CASSHQGLAGVNEQFF. CDR3 DNA (partial): TGTGCCAGCAGCCACCAGGGACTAGCGGGAGTCAATGAG.

Regarding this clone: The sequenced fragment ends 3 residues before the CDR3 boundary, so the rest is inferred from the germline J gene. The V and J genes are TRBV20-1 and TRBJ1-2, with TRBD1 as a possible D gene (5 bases). The length of the CDR3 is 15 residues. CDR1 DFQATT and CDR2 SNEGSKA come from the germline V gene (reference sequence). V lost 1 base and J 5 bases, leaving 17 bases between the germline ends. CDR3 sequence: CSARGSGVLGYGYTF. CDR3 DNA (partial): TGCAGTGCTAGAGGATCGGGGGTCCTAGGGTATGGC.

About this clone itself: The CDR3 end is not reached by the read, which stops 3 residues before it; the germline J gene fills it in. This chain connects TRBV5-4 to TRBJ2-3; a possible D gene is TRBD2 (5 bases). The CDR3 consists of 13 residues. CDR1 is SGHNT, CDR2 YYREEE, per germline (reference sequence). The CDR3 sequence is CASSPPSGETQYF. CDR3 DNA (partial): TGTGCCAGCAGCCCGCCGTCCGGGGAGACG. The complete variable domain, with remaining parts taken from reference TRBV5-4 and TRBJ2-3, reads ETGVTQSPTHLIKTRGQQVTLRCSSQSGHNTVSWYQQALGQGPQFIFQYYREEENGRGNFPPRFSGLQFPNYSSELNVNALELDDSALYLCASSPPSGETQYFGPGTRLTVL.

A note on this clone: Coverage ceases 3 residues before the CDR3 finishes, and the germline J gene fills in the end. This chain uses TRBV11-2 with TRBJ2-2; TRBD1 might be the D (5 bases). The CDR3 is made up of 15 amino acids. CDR1 and CDR2 from the germline V gene are SGHAT and FQNNGV. CDR3 sequence: CASSLGGGINSPLFF. The part of the CDR3 DNA that was read is TGTGCCAGCAGCTTAGGGGGCGGCATTAATTCACCG.